The 32 T cell receptor beta chains reported below all come from one sample, sequenced in a study of Graves' ophthalmopathy and Graves' hyperthyroidism. The authors amplified TCR beta CDR3 regions from RNA transcripts. RT-PCR was first run with HTBI primers, then multiplex PCR in a second round. Each CDR3 protein is one row after TCRdb ran MiXCR on the multiplex PCR reads. The table includes hundreds of thousands of distinct CDR3 sequences, over 20% detected once. Sequencing used peripheral blood. All receptors derive from a woman younger than 35 with stable Graves' hyperthyroidism.

The sample holds many counts of this clonotype. The chain has TRBV7-2 and TRBJ2-5; D might be TRBD2 (6 bases). The CDR3 length is 20 residues. Germline lookup yields CDR1 SGHTA and CDR2 FQGNSA. V lost 2 bases, J lost 6 bases, and 31 bases lay in between. CDR3 loop: CASSLSVPGAILSRSQTQYF. The CDR3 DNA reads as TGTGCCAGCAGCTTATCGGTACCGGGAGCGATTCTGAGCCGCTCACAGACCCAGTACTTC.

The V gene is TRBV11-1, the J gene TRBJ2-5; 7 bases map to TRBD1. Per germline, CDR1 SGHAT and CDR2 FQDESV (reference sequence). Germline trimming cut 5 bases from V and 0 bases from J; bases unmatched to any gene: 6. The CDR3 has 15 residues. The CDR3 sequence is CASSPKDRYQETQYF. CDR3 DNA sequence: TGTGCCAGCAGCCCCAAGGACAGGTACCAAGAGACCCAGTACTTC.

This clonotype was detected many times. V gene TRBV7-3 combines with J gene TRBJ1-1, with 9 bases aligning to TRBD1. Germline CDR1 reads SGHTA; CDR2 reads FQGTGA. The CDR3 extends over 18 amino acids. V was pared by 2 bases and J by 1 base, with 11 bases of the junction left unmatched. The CDR3 region is CASSLRPGTGLTNTEAFF. In nucleotides, the CDR3 is TGTGCCAGCAGCTTACGCCCCGGGACAGGGCTTACGAACACTGAAGCTTTCTTT.

This clonotype was counted many times. The rearrangement uses TRBV27 and TRBJ1-1, with D uncertain. V lost 7 bases to trimming and J lost 2 bases, with 14 bases between them. The length of the CDR3 is 14 residues. The germline V gene encodes CDR1 MNHEY and CDR2 SMNVEV (reference sequence). DNA for the CDR3: TGTGCCAGCACCCACCGAATGGGAAACACTGAAGCTTTCTTT. Its protein product is CASTHRMGNTEAFF.

The CDR3 bases are TGTGCCTGGAGGGGCGGATCGAATTCTGAAGCTTTCTTT. Translated: CAWRGGSNSEAFF. The V and J genes are TRBV30 and TRBJ1-1, with D hard to call. CDR3 length: 13 residues. Trimming stripped 3 bases from V and 6 bases from J, with 14 bases between. CDR1 and CDR2 (germline): GTSNPN, SVGIG (reference sequence).

This clonotype was counted ten times or more. V usage is TRBV19 and J usage is TRBJ2-7; D possibly uses TRBD1 or TRBD2 (5 bases each). CDR1 is LNHDA, CDR2 SQIVND, per germline (reference sequence). V was shortened by 1 base and J by 6 bases, with 19 bases between the two germline ends. The CDR3 extends over 16 amino acids. The CDR3 DNA sequence: TGTGCCAGTAGTATAGGATTGGCTAGCAGAGGGGTCGAGCAGTACTTC. This sequence encodes CASSIGLASRGVEQYF.

This clonotype was counted many times. The chain combines TRBV6-2 or TRBV6-3 with TRBJ2-7; 7 nucleotides align to TRBD1. Trimming at V came to 6 bases and at J to 3 bases, leaving 8 bases not matched to a gene. The CDR3 spans 14 residues. The germline V gene encodes CDR1 MNHEY and CDR2 SVGEGT. The CDR3 sequence is CASSLETGYYEQYF. For the CDR3, the DNA is TGTGCCAGCAGCCTCGAGACAGGGTACTACGAGCAGTACTTC.

This clonotype was observed many times. The chain recombines TRBV7-9 with TRBJ1-1; D gene uncertain. Germline values: CDR1 SEHNR, CDR2 FQNEAQ (reference sequence). The CDR3 sequence is 13 residues long. The V end lost 5 bases, the J end lost 1 base, and 8 bases lay between the germline ends. CDR3 bases: TGTGCCAGCAGCCTCCAATGGAACACTGAAGCTTTCTTT. Its protein product is CASSLQWNTEAFF.

This clonotype has ten or more counts. The chain joins TRBV6-6 to TRBJ1-1; D is perhaps TRBD1 (5 bases). Trimming took off 5 bases at V and 1 base at J, with 26 bases between the two ends. Germline CDR1 and CDR2: MNHNY and SVGAGI (reference sequence). The CDR3 consists of 19 residues. The CDR3, as DNA: TGTGCCAGCAGTCCCATCGTCCTCCCCCGGGGGTACACGAACACTGAAGCTTTCTTT. Amino acids: CASSPIVLPRGYTNTEAFF.

Ten or more counts support this clonotype. The rearrangement joins TRBV20-1 to TRBJ2-7, with TRBD1 identical over 7 bases. Looked up from germline, CDR1 is DFQATT and CDR2 is SNEGSKA (reference sequence). The CDR3 length is 13 residues. The V gene end was trimmed by 4 bases and the J gene end by 4 bases; junction bases not matched to a gene: 7. The CDR3 region is CSAIDRVHYEQYF. The DNA for the CDR3 is TGCAGTGCTATTGACAGGGTCCATTACGAGCAGTACTTC.

This clonotype was observed many times. V gene TRBV6-1 combines with J gene TRBJ1-1; the D is unclear. V lost 3 bases and J 0 bases, leaving 11 bases between the germline ends. This CDR3 is built from 15 residues. Germline V gene data show CDR1 as MNHNS and CDR2 as SASEGT. The CDR3 DNA sequence: TGTGCCAGCAGTGATCGGCAGTCCATGAACACTGAAGCTTTCTTT. Protein sequence: CASSDRQSMNTEAFF.

The chain links TRBV12-3 or TRBV12-4 to TRBJ2-7; 9 bases are a match to TRBD2. Germline trimming cut 5 bases from V and 7 bases from J; bases unmatched to any gene: 12. The CDR3 has 15 residues. CDR3 nucleotide sequence: TGTGCCAGCAGTCGGCCTAGCGGGAAATCGGGGGAGCAGTACTTC. Translated, it gives CASSRPSGKSGEQYF.

This clonotype was seen ten or more times. Since a much larger clone is just one base distant, this may be a read error. The chain joins TRBV20-1 to TRBJ1-2, with D possibly being TRBD1 (5 bases). The CDR3 length is 13 residues. Germline CDR1 reads DFQATT; CDR2 reads SNEGSKA (reference sequence). This chain's CDR3 is CSAPGTTPYGHTF. DNA of the CDR3: TGCAGTGCCCCGGGGACTACCCCCTATGGCCACACCTTC.

This clonotype was detected ten times or more. This chain links TRBV7-2 with TRBJ2-7; D may match TRBD1 or TRBD2 (5 bases each). V was shortened by 8 bases and J by 6 bases, with 20 bases between the two germline ends. The germline gives CDR1 SGHTA, CDR2 FQGNSA. The CDR3 has 14 amino acids. The DNA for the CDR3 is TGTGCCAGCCGCCACGAGGGGTATGTGGGCGAGCAGTACTTC. This gives the protein CASRHEGYVGEQYF.

This clonotype was recorded a few times. The CDR3 is CASSPDRYYEQYF. The CDR3 DNA reads as TGTGCCAGCTCACCAGACAGGTACTACGAGCAGTACTTC. The chain employs TRBV18 and TRBJ2-7; a weak D match, TRBD1 (6 bases). The length of the CDR3 is 13 residues. The germline V and J ends were trimmed by 2 bases and 3 bases, with 8 bases remaining between them. Germline values: CDR1 KGHSH, CDR2 LQKENI.

This clonotype was seen at least ten times. V gene TRBV27 combines with J gene TRBJ1-1; TRBD1 might be the D (5 bases). The germline V gene has CDR1 MNHEY and CDR2 SMNVEV (reference sequence). V lost 5 bases, J lost 0 bases, and 22 bases lay in between. The CDR3 has 18 residues. This chain's CDR3 is CASSPLRDPGGVNTEAFF. CDR3 nucleotides: TGTGCCAGCAGTCCCCTGAGGGACCCCGGGGGAGTGAACACTGAAGCTTTCTTT.

This clonotype occurred many times. The V and J genes are TRBV7-9 and TRBJ2-4; either TRBD1 or TRBD2 may fit D (5 bases each). CDR1 is SEHNR and CDR2 is FQNEAQ in the germline V gene (reference sequence). V dropped 3 bases and J dropped 5 bases, with 14 bases sitting between them. The CDR3 is 15 amino acids. The CDR3 loop reads CASSFGTATQNIQYF. The CDR3 nucleotides are TGTGCCAGCAGCTTTGGGACCGCAACCCAAAACATTCAGTACTTC. Supplemented by reference TRBV7-9 and TRBJ2-4, the full variable domain reads DTGVSQNPRHKITKRGQNVTFRCDPISEHNRLYWYRQTLGQGPEFLTYFQNEAQLEKSRLLSDRFSAERPKGSFSTLEIQRTEQGDSAMYLCASSFGTATQNIQYFGAGTRLSVL.

This clonotype has ten or more counts. The CDR3 loop is CAIRSGTESPLHF. Written as DNA, the CDR3 is TGTGCCATCCGGTCGGGGACTGAGTCACCCCTCCACTTT. J is TRBJ1-6 and V is TRBV10-3; TRBD1 is a possible D gene (5 bases). This CDR3 is built from 13 residues. Trimming removed 8 bases from V and 10 bases from J, with 15 bases in between. Germline V CDR1 and CDR2: ENHRY, SYGVKD.

The chain has TRBV4-1 and TRBJ2-7, with D uncertain. Trimming left V 1 base short and J 1 base short, with 11 bases between. This CDR3 is 15 amino acids long. The germline CDR1 and CDR2 sequences are MGHRA and YSYEKL. The CDR3 spells CASSQGEFASYEQYF. The CDR3 nucleotides are TGCGCCAGCAGCCAAGGGGAATTCGCATCCTACGAGCAGTACTTC.

There are many counts of this clonotype. The chain recombines TRBV3-1 with TRBJ1-3; TRBD1 aligns across 9 bases. V lost 2 bases and J lost 4; bases outside the gene matches: 3. From germline, CDR1 is LGHDT and CDR2 YNNKEL (reference sequence). The CDR3 is made up of 15 amino acids. CDR3 sequence: CASSQWTGVGNTIYF. The CDR3 DNA reads as TGTGCCAGCAGCCAATGGACAGGGGTCGGAAACACCATATATTTT. Drawing the rest from reference TRBV3-1 and TRBJ1-3, the complete variable domain is DTAVSQTPKYLVTQMGNDKSIKCEQNLGHDTMYWYKQDSKKFLKIMFSYNNKELIINETVPNRFSPKSPDKAHLNLHINSLELGDSAVYFCASSQWTGVGNTIYFGEGSWLTVV.

This clonotype was detected ten times or more. The chain uses TRBV29-1 and TRBJ1-3; TRBD1 is a possible D gene (6 bases). Per germline, CDR1 SQVTM and CDR2 ANQGSEA. The CDR3 is made up of 16 amino acids. V dropped 2 bases and J dropped 0 bases, with 14 bases sitting between them. CDR3 residues: CSVEIGGRGSGNTIYF. The CDR3 DNA reads TGCAGCGTTGAAATAGGGGGTAGGGGCTCTGGAAACACCATATATTTT.

The chain combines TRBV27 with TRBJ1-2, with D maybe TRBD1 (5 bases). This CDR3 is built from 12 residues. V lost 6 bases, J lost 4 bases, and 9 bases lay in between. Germline assignment: CDR1 MNHEY and CDR2 SMNVEV (reference sequence). The chain's CDR3 is CASSQTAYGYTF. CDR3 coding DNA: TGTGCCAGCAGCCAGACAGCCTATGGCTACACCTTC.

This clonotype was recorded many times. A much bigger clone sits one base away, suggesting this may be a read error. The CDR3 region is CSALVRNTEASF. The CDR3 DNA sequence: TGCAGTGCACTCGTCAGGAACACTGAAGCTTCCTTT. The J gene is TRBJ1-1, the V gene TRBV20-1; D is uncertain. This CDR3 has 12 amino acids. Germline values: CDR1 DFQATT, CDR2 SNEGSKA (reference sequence).

The sample holds many counts of this clonotype. The chain recombines TRBV11-2 with TRBJ2-5, with D maybe TRBD2 (6 bases). Germline CDR1 reads SGHAT; CDR2 reads FQNNGV. Deletions cut 0 bases from V and 1 base from J, with 9 bases between. The CDR3 sequence is 15 residues long. CDR3 protein: CASSLDGTGQETQYF. The CDR3 DNA reads TGTGCCAGCAGCTTAGATGGGACTGGCCAAGAGACCCAGTACTTC.

Many counts were recorded for this clonotype. This chain uses TRBV3-1 with TRBJ2-5; D tentatively fits TRBD1 or TRBD2 (6 bases each). Deletions cut 0 bases from V and 5 bases from J, with 13 bases between. This CDR3 contains 15 residues. Germline CDR1 is LGHDT and CDR2 is YNNKEL (reference sequence). CDR3 nucleotides: TGTGCCAGCAGCCAAGAGGGGGGCCGGTTGGAGACCCAGTACTTC. This sequence encodes CASSQEGGRLETQYF.

The table lists this clonotype with a few counts. The chain combines TRBV13 with TRBJ2-2; D unclear. Germline CDR1 PRHDT, CDR2 FYEKMQ (reference sequence). V lost 3 bases and J 3 bases, leaving 11 bases between the germline ends. The CDR3 has 15 amino acids. CDR3 loop: CASSLPIEDTGELFF. The CDR3, as DNA: TGTGCCAGCAGCTTGCCAATCGAGGACACCGGGGAGCTGTTTTTT.

The chain links TRBV20-1 to TRBJ2-5; 10 nucleotides align to TRBD1. This CDR3 spans 14 amino acids. CDR1 DFQATT and CDR2 SNEGSKA come from the germline V gene (reference sequence). Trimming removed 3 bases from V and 3 bases from J; junction bases left unmatched: 4. Written as DNA, the CDR3 is TGCAGTGCTAGCGCCGGGACAGGGGAAGAGACCCAGTACTTC. Its translation is CSASAGTGEETQYF.

Many counts were recorded for this clonotype. The chain has TRBV28 and TRBJ2-7, with 9 bases matching TRBD2. Losses at the gene ends were 6 bases for V and 4 bases for J; bases not matched to a gene: 10. From germline, CDR1 is MDHEN and CDR2 SYDVKM. This CDR3 region has 15 residues. CDR3 residues: CASSLLGSGSYEQYF. In nucleotides, the CDR3 is TGTGCCAGCAGCCTGCTTGGTAGCGGGAGTTACGAGCAGTACTTC.

J is TRBJ1-6 and V is TRBV2; D may be TRBD1 (5 bases). The length of the CDR3 is 14 residues. V lost 3 bases, J lost 9 bases, and 12 bases lay in between. Germline lookup yields CDR1 SNHLY and CDR2 FYNNEI. CDR3 DNA: TGTGCCAGCAGTGAGGGGCAGGTCATTTCACCCCTCCACTTT. Its protein is CASSEGQVISPLHF.

This clonotype was counted at least ten times. This chain joins TRBV10-3 and TRBJ2-4; possibly TRBD1 for D (7 bases). Trimming removed 2 bases at V and 4 bases at J, with 12 bases between. There are 15 residues in the CDR3. CDR1 ENHRY and CDR2 SYGVKD come from the germline V gene. In nucleotides, the CDR3 is TGTGCCATCAGTGAGGGGGGGACAGTTAAAAACATTCAGTACTTC. Translating gives CAISEGGTVKNIQYF.

Ten or more counts support this clonotype. This rearrangement joins TRBV28 to TRBJ2-5; 12 bases map to TRBD2. Germline trimming cut 6 bases from V and 5 bases from J; bases unmatched to any gene: 10. Germline CDR1 is MDHEN and CDR2 is SYDVKM. The CDR3 runs to 16 residues. CDR3 sequence (DNA): TGTGCCAGCAGGACCGGGACTAGCGGGCTTGGGGAGACCCAGTACTTC. Protein: CASRTGTSGLGETQYF.

The table lists this clonotype with a few counts. The chain combines TRBV6-5 with TRBJ2-7, with TRBD2 matching 8 bases. Germline V lookup: CDR1 MNHEY, CDR2 SVGAGI. CDR3 length equals 15 residues. J was trimmed by 3 bases and V by 3 bases; bases with no gene match: 7. The CDR3 sequence is CASSYSAGGVYEQYF. DNA for the CDR3: TGTGCCAGCAGTTATAGTGCGGGAGGCGTCTACGAGCAGTACTTC.